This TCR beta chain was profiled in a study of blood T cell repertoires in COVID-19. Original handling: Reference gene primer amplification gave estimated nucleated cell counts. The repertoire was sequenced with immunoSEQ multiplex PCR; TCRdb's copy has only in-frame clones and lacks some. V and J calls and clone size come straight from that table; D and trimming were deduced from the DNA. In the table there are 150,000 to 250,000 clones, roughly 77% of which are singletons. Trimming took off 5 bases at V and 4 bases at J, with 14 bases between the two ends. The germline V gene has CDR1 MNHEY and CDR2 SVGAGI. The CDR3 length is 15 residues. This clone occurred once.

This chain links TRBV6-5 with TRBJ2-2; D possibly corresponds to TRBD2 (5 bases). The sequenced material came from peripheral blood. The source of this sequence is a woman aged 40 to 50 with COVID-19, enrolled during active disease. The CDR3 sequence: CASSPAPGFTGELFF. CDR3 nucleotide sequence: TGTGCCAGCAGTCCCGCCCCGGGGTTCACCGGGGAGCTGTTTTTT.